The source of this T cell receptor beta chain is a study of T-cell memory formation after mild COVID-19. Whole-study findings and limits: Several responding clones turned up in pre-infection memory, indicating that cross-reactive memory may have taken part.

Looked up from germline, CDR1 is SGHAT and CDR2 is FQDESV (reference sequence). This CDR3 contains 14 residues. V was clipped by 3 bases and J by 7 bases; unmatched bases: 4. As regards this clonotype: Its antigen is unidentified.

Researchers used 5'RACE with constant-segment primers to make TCR alpha and TCR beta cDNA libraries that carry sample barcodes and UMIs. TCRdb fed the 5' RACE reads into MiXCR, producing one record per CDR3 protein. The sample has some 40,000 distinct CDR3 sequences, roughly 9.8% seen once. The TCR was taken from an adult woman who had mild COVID-19 (a few samples of this study predate the infection). Cell type and time point are not known. This chain uses TRBV11-1 with TRBJ2-2; 8 bases are a match to TRBD1. Sequenced input: PBMCs or a T cell subset sorted from them (not recorded which). CDR3 protein: CASSLDRVIGELFF. The CDR3 DNA is TGTGCCAGCAGCTTGGACAGGGTCATCGGGGAGCTGTTTTTT.